This T cell receptor (beta chain) is from a study of STAT3 mutations in large granular lymphocyte leukemia. Overall study context: Roughly half the longitudinally sequenced T-LGLL patients had canonical STAT3 mutations.

Germline V gene lookup returns CDR1 SQVTM and CDR2 ANQGSEA. Trimming pared 2 bases from V and 1 base from J, leaving 11 bases between. The CDR3 is 14 amino acids. Findings of the study overall: Every T-LGLL patient had at least one immunodominant TCRbeta clonotype. Treatment regimens differed across patients between samplings. In several patients, dominant TCR clone burden exceeded STAT3 mutant burden.

Each sample's TCRbeta library yielded on average about 41,000 productive templates. Sequenced by immunoSEQ multiplex PCR; TCRdb stores in-frame clones only, minus some. The sample consists of 6,000 to 9,500 clones, roughly 89% of them appearing once. This clone turned up a few times. No antigen is known for it. Specimen: peripheral blood mononuclear cells. This receptor was obtained from a man aged 45-65 years with T-cell large granular lymphocyte leukemia. Some clones in this sample may be carry-over from other donors' samples. V gene TRBV29-1 combines with J gene TRBJ1-1; unclear D gene. CDR3 sequence: CSVEKPARNTEAFF. CDR3 sequence (DNA): TGCAGCGTTGAAAAGCCGGCCAGGAACACTGAAGCTTTCTTT.